These T cell receptor beta chains were read from a single sample in a study of blood T cell repertoires in COVID-19. Libraries were prepared by immunoSEQ multiplex PCR; TCRdb keeps only in-frame clonotypes and omits some of them. The data show 50,000 to 60,000 clones, roughly 86% seen once. Sequencing input: peripheral blood. All receptors derive from a man aged 35-49 years with COVID-19, enrolled during active disease. Each CDR3 is given without its conserved first and last residue. The order of the fields is V gene, clone size, J gene, CDR3 protein. Expanded clones get a size class; other rows say once, few or many, or leave the size out.

V gene: TRBV12-3/TRBV12-4
clone size: few
J gene: TRBJ2-7
CDR3 protein: ASSRTGEQY

V gene: TRBV30
clone size: .
J gene: TRBJ1-3
CDR3 protein: AWTRDSDTGNTIY

V gene: TRBV19
clone size: .
J gene: TRBJ1-2
CDR3 protein: ASSADRDRRGYT

V gene: TRBV6-4
clone size: .
J gene: TRBJ1-6
CDR3 protein: ASSDRGQYNSPLH

V gene: TRBV4-1
clone size: .
J gene: TRBJ1-1
CDR3 protein: ASSQDESRTEAF

V gene: TRBV5-1
clone size: few
J gene: TRBJ2-7
CDR3 protein: ASSWGGTAQYEQY

V gene: TRBV6-1
clone size: many
J gene: TRBJ2-1
CDR3 protein: ASSESGQGLPYNEQF

V gene: TRBV6-6
clone size: .
J gene: TRBJ2-7
CDR3 protein: ASSLTSGSREQY

V gene: TRBV14
clone size: .
J gene: TRBJ2-7
CDR3 protein: ASSQDLVGQGSEQY

V gene: TRBV7-9
clone size: .
J gene: TRBJ1-6
CDR3 protein: ASSSQGNSPLH

V gene: TRBV11-3
clone size: once
J gene: TRBJ2-7
CDR3 protein: ASTRTGGYEQY

V gene: TRBV7-9
clone size: once
J gene: TRBJ1-1
CDR3 protein: ASSLAEGRSNTEAF

V gene: TRBV30
clone size: .
J gene: TRBJ2-1
CDR3 protein: AWSPTSGGVEQF

V gene: TRBV21-1
clone size: .
J gene: TRBJ2-3
CDR3 protein: ASSKDNSNTDTQY